This TCR beta chain emerged from a study of shared clonotypes between healthy human individuals (dated by TCRdb to the early 2020s). A note on the overall study: The cohort included three men and a couple of women between 18 and 49 years of age. Blood TCR repertoires of roughly five healthy adults were deeply sequenced to estimate repertoire size and the extent of clonotype sharing between individuals. Leukapheresis yielded between about 0.85 and 9 billion PBMCs per donor. For each donor, three plates each were used for CD4 naive and CD4 memory, two plates were used for CD8 naive, and one plate was used for CD8 memory. Libraries were prepared and TCR repertoires were sequenced by different laboratories using diverse techniques, in order to increase sequencing depth and limit assay-specific biases. Broad study findings and their caveats: Even with the large sequencing depth, rarefaction of the sorted-subset datasets indicated that sequencing was incomplete. Pairwise subsampling led to the expectation that sequencing depth would affect the degree of clonotype sharing among donors. Sampling was limited to blood, and TCR repertoires in tissue likely differ from TCR repertoires in blood. Because the study included a small number of donors, the genetic and exposure-history diversity represented was limited. When a few donors were compared, the shared fraction of clonotypes was about 5.4% for naive CD4, around 3.5% for naive CD8, 2% to 2.5% for memory CD4, and about 0.36% for memory CD8. Naive subsets generally had larger estimated clonotype richness than memory subsets did. Compared with non-shared clonotypes, the clonotypes found in all four sorted-subset donors had higher generation probabilities.

Remarks on this clone: Its cognate antigen has yet to be identified. Within one base of it there is no much larger clone, and no base qualities were kept.

TCR CDR3 regions were amplified from genomic DNA by multiplex PCR using the deep immunoSEQ assay. Extracted genomic DNA from each cell subset was spread evenly across all wells of several immunoSEQ 96-well plates, with each plate serving as a replicate. For sorted subsets, about 220 ng of genomic DNA, equivalent to some 33,000 T cell genomes, went into each replicate PCR. Purified libraries were quantified with a Qubit 3.0 fluorometer, sized on a Bioanalyzer 2100, and re-quantified with the KAPA Library Quantification kit. Each immunoSEQ 96-well plate was sequenced on its own single-read 150-cycle Illumina NextSeq 550 flow cell. Per the authors' processing: Because the immunoSEQ output included only junctional sequences and no quality scores, the filtering could not be the same as the filtering used for full-length reads. Sequences were annotated with PyIR, a Python wrapper for IgBLAST v1.9, using IMGT germline references to assign V/J genes and CDR3. Any read was removed if the V/J assignment was weak (E-value above 1e-6), the CDR3 was missing, or the read contained stop codons, out-of-frame junctions, or ambiguous translated residues. V3J clonotypes were defined by identical inferred V gene, J gene, and CDR3 amino acid sequence. The percentage overlap between two repertoires was calculated by dividing the number of shared unique clonotypes by the size of the smaller repertoire. Three approaches were used to assess repertoire richness: RTK rarefaction, the Chao1 estimator, and Recon v2.1 estimates of unobserved clonotypes. Generation probabilities for all TCRbeta clonotypes obtained by the gDNA method from a handful of donors were computed using OLGA. TCRdb limited this immuneACCESS table to in-frame rearrangements with V and J called. A share of clones is missing; checked studies link under half to unresolved V genes, and the rest is unexplained. D and trimming were read from the DNA, whereas the V and J calls and clone size are those reported in that table. The sample includes some 980,000 clones, with about 80% observed a single time. The ten biggest clones cover approximately 1.5% of the sample.

The donors were healthy, HIV-negative adults with no recently reported acute infections or vaccinations. Every donor was a Caucasian adult living in Nashville, Tennessee, USA. CD4+ T cells were enriched through magnetic negative selection, after which naive cells were positively selected on CD45RA and the remaining negative fraction served as the memory subset. After blood collection by leukapheresis, PBMCs were isolated using Ficoll-Histopaque density gradient centrifugation and then cryopreserved in the vapor phase of liquid nitrogen. Analytical flow cytometry was used to check the purity and quantity of each magnetically sorted T cell population. Genomic DNA was isolated from each sorted fraction and quantified by UV absorbance on a Nanodrop 2000c. This TCR was sampled from a man aged 18 to 30 in good health. What was sequenced was memory CD4+ T cells sorted from blood. In the paper's terms, the cell subset or site label means: CD45RA-negative fraction.

The DNA is TGTGCCAGCAGCCCGGGAGGGGGAGAGACCCAGTACTTC. Translated, it reads CASSPGGGETQYF. The rearranged chain carries TRBV7-2 and TRBJ2-5, with 8 bases aligning to TRBD2. The CDR3 starts with the cysteine, ends with the phenylalanine, and has 13 residues. The retained sequence is limited to the CDR3, 39 bases, with the frame set at the first base. The germline V end is reduced by 5 bases and the J end by 4 bases; junction bases left unmatched: 3. CDR1 is given as SGHTA and CDR2 as FQGNSA, both from the germline V gene.